This T cell receptor beta chain was recovered during a study of blood T cell repertoires in COVID-19. On the study more broadly: COVID-19 samples, acute and convalescent, were from the United States, Italy and Spain.

In the study's own analysis: Researchers report that nucleated cell counts were estimated from reference gene primer amplification. Sequencing was performed with immunoSEQ multiplex PCR; in TCRdb, only in-frame clones are kept and a portion is missing. The V and J calls and clone size are taken from that table; D and trimming were inferred from the DNA. The table lists under 300,000 clones, approximately 90% of them singletons. V was cut by 0 bases and J by 7 bases, with 13 bases left in between. This CDR3 has 15 amino acids. In germline, CDR1 is GTSNPN, CDR2 SVGIG (reference sequence). The V call is TRBV30, the J call TRBJ1-6; D ambiguous. The sequence came from a man aged 25-45 years who had recovered from COVID-19. The sequenced material came from peripheral blood. The CDR3 region has the DNA TGTGCCTGGAGTGTACTAGAGGCGGTAAATTCACCCCTCCACTTT. It specifies CAWSVLEAVNSPLHF.